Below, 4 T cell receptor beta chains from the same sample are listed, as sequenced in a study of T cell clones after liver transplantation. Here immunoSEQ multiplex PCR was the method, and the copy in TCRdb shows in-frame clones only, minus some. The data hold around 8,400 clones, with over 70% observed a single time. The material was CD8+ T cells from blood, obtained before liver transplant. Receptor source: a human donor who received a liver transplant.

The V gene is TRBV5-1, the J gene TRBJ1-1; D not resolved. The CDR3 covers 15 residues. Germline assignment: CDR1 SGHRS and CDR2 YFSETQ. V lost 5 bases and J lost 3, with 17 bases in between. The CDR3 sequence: CASRPIMSLDTEAFF. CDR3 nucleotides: TGCGCCAGCAGGCCGATAATGAGTCTAGACACTGAAGCTTTCTTT.

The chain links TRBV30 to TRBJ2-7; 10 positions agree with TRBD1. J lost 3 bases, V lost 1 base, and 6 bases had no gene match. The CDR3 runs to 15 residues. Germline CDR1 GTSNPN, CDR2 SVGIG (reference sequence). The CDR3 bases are TGTGCCTGGAGTGGGATGGGACAGGGGCACTACGAGCAGTACTTC. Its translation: CAWSGMGQGHYEQYF.

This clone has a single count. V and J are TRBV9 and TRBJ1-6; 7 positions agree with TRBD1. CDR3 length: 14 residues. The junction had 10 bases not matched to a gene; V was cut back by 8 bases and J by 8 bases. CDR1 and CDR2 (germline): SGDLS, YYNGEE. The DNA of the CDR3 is TGTGCCAGTTACAGGGGCGGATTGGATTCACCCCTCCACTTT. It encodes CASYRGGLDSPLHF.

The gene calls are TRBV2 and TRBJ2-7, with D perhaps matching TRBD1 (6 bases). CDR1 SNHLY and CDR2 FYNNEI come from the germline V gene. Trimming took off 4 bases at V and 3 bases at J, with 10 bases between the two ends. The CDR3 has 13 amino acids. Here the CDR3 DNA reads TGTGCCAGCAGTGCGGACAGCCTCTACGAGCAGTACTTC. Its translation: CASSADSLYEQYF.